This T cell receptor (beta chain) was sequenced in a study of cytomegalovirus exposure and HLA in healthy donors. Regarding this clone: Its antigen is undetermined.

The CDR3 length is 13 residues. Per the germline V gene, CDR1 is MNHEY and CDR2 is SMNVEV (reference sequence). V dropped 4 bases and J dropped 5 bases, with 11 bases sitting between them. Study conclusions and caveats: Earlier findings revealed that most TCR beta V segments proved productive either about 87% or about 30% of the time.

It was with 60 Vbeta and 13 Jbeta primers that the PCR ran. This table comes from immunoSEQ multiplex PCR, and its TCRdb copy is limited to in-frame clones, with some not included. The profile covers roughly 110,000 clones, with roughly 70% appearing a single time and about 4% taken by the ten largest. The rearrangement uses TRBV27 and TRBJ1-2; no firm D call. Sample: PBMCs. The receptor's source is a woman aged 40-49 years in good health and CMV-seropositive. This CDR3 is CASSSLTEYGYTF. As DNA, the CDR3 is TGTGCCAGCAGTTCCCTTACAGAGTATGGCTACACCTTC.